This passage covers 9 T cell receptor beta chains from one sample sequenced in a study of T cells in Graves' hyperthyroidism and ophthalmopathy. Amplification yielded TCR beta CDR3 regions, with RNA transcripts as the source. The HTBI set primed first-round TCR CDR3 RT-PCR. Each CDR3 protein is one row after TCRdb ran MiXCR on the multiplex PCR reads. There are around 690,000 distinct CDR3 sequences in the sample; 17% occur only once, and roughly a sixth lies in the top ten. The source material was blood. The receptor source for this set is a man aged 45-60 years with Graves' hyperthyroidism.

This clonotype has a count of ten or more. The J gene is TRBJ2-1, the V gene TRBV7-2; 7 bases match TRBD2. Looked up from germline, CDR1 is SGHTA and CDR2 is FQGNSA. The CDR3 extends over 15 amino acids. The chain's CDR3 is CATNNNRREWYEQFF. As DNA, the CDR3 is TGTGCGACCAACAATAACAGGCGGGAGTGGTATGAGCAGTTCTTC.

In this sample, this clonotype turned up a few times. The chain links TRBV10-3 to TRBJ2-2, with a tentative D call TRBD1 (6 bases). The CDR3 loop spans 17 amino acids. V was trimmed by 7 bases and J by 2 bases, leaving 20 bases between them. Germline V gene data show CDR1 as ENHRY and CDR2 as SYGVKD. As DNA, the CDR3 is TGTGCCATCACCACAAAGGCCACAGGGCACAACACCGGGGAGCTGTTTTTT. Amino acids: CAITTKATGHNTGELFF.

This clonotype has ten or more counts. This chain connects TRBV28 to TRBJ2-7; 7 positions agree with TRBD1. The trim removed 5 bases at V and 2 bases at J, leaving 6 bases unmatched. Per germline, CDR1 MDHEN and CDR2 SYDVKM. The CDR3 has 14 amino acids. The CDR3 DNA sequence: TGTGCCAGCAGTCCCGGGACAGCAACCTACGAGCAGTACTTC. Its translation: CASSPGTATYEQYF.

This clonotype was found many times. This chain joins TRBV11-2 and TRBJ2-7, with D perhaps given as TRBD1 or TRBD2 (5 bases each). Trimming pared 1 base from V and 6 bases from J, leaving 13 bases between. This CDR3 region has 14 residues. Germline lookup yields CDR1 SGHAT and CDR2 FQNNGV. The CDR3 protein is CASSLARGPPEQYF. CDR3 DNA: TGTGCCAGCAGCTTAGCTCGGGGACCCCCCGAGCAGTACTTC.

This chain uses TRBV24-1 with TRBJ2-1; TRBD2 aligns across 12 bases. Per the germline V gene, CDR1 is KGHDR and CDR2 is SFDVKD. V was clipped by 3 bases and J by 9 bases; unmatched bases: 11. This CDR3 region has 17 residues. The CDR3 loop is CATSDPSLAGGPREQFF. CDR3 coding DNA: TGTGCCACCAGTGATCCCTCGCTAGCGGGAGGGCCTCGTGAGCAGTTCTTC.

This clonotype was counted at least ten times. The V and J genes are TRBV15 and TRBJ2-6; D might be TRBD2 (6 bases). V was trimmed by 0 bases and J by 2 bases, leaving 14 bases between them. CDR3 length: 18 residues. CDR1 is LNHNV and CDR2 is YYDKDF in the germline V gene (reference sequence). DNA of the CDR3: TGTGCCACCAGCAGAGATCAAATTACGGGGGCTGGGGCCAACGTCCTGACTTTC. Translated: CATSRDQITGAGANVLTF.

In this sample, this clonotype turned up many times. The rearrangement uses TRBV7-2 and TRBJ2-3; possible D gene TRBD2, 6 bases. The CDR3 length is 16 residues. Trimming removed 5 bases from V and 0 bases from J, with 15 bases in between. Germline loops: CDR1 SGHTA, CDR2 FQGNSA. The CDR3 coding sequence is TGTGCCAGCAGCCCCTGGGGGGTTGGCAGCACAGATACGCAGTATTTT. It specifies CASSPWGVGSTDTQYF.

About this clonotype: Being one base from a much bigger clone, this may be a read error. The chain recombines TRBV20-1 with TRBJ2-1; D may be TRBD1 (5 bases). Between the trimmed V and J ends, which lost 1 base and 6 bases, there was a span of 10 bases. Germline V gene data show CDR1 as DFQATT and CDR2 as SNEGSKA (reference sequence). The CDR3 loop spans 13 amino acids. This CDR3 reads CSARVQAANEQFF. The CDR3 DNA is TGCAGTGCTAGAGTACAGGCGGCCAATGAGCAGTTCTTC.

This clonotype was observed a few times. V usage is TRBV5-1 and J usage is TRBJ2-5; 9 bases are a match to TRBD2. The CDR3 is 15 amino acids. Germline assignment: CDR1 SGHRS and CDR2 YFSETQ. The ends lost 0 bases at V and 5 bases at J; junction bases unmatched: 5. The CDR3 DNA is TGCGCCAGCAGCTTGGAGCGGGAGGCGGAGGAGACCCAGTACTTC. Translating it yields CASSLEREAEETQYF.